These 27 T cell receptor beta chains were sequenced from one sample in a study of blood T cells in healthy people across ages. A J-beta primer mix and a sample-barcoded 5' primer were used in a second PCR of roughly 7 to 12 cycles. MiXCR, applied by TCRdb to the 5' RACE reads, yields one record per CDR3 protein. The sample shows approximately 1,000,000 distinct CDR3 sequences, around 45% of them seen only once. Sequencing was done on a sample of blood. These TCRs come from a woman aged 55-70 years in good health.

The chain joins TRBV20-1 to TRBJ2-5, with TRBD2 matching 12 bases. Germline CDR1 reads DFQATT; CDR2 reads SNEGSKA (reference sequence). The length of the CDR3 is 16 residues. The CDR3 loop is CRADGLAGLPQETQYF. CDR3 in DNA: TGCAGGGCTGACGGACTAGCGGGACTACCCCAAGAGACCCAGTACTTC.

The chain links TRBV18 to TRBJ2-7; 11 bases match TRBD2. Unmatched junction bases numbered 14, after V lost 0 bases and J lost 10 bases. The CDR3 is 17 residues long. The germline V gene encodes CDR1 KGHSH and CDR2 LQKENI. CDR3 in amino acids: CASSPPNSGRALKTQYF. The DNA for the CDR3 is TGTGCCAGCTCACCACCTAATAGCGGGAGGGCCTTGAAGACACAGTACTTC.

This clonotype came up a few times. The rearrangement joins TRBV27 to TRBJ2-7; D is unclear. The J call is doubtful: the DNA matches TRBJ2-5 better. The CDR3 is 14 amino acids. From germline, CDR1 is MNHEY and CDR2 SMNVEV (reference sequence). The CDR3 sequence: CASSLDGFRETQYF. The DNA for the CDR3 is TGTGCCAGCAGTTTAGACGGTTTCCGAGAGACCCAGTACTTC.

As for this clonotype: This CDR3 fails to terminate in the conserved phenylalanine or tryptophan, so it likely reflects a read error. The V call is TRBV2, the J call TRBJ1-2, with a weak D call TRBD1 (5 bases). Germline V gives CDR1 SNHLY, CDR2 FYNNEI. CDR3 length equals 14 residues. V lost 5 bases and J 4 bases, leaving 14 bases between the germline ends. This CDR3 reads CASSKISGTYGYTL. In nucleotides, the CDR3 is TGTGCCAGCAGTAAAATTTCGGGGACCTATGGCTACACCCTC.

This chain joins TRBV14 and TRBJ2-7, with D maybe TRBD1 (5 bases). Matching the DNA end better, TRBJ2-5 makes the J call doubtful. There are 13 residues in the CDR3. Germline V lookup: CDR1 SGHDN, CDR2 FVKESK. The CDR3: CASSQSRDGTQYF. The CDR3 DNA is TGTGCCAGCAGCCAAAGCAGGGATGGGACCCAGTACTTC.

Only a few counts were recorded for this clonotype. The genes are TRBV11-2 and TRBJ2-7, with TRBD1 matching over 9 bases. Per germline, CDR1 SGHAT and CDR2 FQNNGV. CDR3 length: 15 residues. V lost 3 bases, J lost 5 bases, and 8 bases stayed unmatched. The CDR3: CASSFGQGKIDEQYF. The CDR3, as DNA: TGTGCCAGCAGCTTTGGACAGGGGAAGATCGACGAGCAGTACTTC. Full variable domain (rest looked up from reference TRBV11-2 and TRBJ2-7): EAGVAQSPRYKIIEKRQSVAFWCNPISGHATLYWYQQILGQGPKLLIQFQNNGVVDDSQLPKDRFSAERLKGVDSTLKIQPAKLEDSAVYLCASSFGQGKIDEQYFGPGTRLTVT.

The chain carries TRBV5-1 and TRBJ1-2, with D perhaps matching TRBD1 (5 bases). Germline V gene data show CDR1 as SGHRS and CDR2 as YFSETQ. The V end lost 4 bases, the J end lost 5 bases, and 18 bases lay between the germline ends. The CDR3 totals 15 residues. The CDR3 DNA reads TGCGCCAGCAGCCCGGGGACTCTTTTAGGATATGGCTACACCTTC. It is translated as CASSPGTLLGYGYTF.

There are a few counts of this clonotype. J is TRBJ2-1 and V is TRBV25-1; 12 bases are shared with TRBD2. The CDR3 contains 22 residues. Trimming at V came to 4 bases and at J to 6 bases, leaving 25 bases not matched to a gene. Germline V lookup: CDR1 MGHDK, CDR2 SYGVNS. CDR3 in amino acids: CASSGHRGIRLAGEVGTNEQFF. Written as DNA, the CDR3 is TGTGCCAGCAGTGGTCACAGGGGGATACGACTAGCGGGAGAGGTGGGAACCAATGAGCAGTTCTTC.

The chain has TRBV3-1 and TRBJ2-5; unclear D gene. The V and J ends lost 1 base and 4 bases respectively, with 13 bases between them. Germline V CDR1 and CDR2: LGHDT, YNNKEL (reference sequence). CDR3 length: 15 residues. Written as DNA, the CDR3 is TGTGCCAGCAGCCAAGCGGCAGTGGTACCAGAGACCCAGTACTTC. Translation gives CASSQAAVVPETQYF.

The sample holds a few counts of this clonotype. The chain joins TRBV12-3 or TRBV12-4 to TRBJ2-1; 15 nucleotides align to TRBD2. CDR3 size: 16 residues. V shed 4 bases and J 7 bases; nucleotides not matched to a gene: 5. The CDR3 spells CASSWRGLAGGNEQFF. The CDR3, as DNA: TGTGCCAGCAGTTGGAGGGGACTAGCGGGAGGTAATGAGCAGTTCTTC.

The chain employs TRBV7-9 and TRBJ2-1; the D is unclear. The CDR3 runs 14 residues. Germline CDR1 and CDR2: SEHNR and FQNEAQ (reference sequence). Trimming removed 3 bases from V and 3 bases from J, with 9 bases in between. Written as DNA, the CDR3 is TGTGCCAGCAGCTTCGGCACAGTCTACAATGAGCAGTTCTTC. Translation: CASSFGTVYNEQFF.

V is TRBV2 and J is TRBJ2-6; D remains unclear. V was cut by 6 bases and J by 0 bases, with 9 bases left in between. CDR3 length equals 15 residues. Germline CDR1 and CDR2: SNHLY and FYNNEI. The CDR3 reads CASRDGVSGANVLTF. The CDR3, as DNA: TGTGCCAGCAGGGACGGAGTCTCTGGGGCCAACGTCCTGACTTTC.

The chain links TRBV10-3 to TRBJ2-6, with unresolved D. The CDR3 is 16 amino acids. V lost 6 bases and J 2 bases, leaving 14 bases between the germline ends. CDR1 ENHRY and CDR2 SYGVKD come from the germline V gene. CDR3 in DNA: TGTGCCATCAGCGATCGGTCGGAGACTGGGGCCAACGTCCTGACTTTC. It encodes CAISDRSETGANVLTF.

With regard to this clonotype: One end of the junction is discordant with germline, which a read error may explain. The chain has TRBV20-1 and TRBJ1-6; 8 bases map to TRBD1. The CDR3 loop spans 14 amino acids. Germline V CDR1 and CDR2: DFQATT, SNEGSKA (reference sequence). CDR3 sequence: CGARAGTGNSPLHF. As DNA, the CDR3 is TGCGGTGCTAGAGCGGGGACAGGAAATTCACCCCTCCACTTT.

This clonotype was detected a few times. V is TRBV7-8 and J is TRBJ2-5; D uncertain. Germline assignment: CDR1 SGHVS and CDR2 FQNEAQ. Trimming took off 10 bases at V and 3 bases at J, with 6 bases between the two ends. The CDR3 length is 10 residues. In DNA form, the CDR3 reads TGTGCCACGCCGAAAGAGACCCAGTACTTC. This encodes CATPKETQYF.

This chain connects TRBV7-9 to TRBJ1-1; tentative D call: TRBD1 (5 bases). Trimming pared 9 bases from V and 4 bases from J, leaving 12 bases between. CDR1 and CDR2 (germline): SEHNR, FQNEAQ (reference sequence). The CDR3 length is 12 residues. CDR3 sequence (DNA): TGTGCCAGGATAAGGGGAGGCACTGAAGCTTTCTTT. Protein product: CARIRGGTEAFF.

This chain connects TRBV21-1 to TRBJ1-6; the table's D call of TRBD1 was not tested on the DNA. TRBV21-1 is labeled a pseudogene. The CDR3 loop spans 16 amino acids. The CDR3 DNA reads TGTGCCAGCAGCAAAGAGCGGGGGGGATTGTATTCACCCCTCCACTTT. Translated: CASSKERGGLYSPLHF.

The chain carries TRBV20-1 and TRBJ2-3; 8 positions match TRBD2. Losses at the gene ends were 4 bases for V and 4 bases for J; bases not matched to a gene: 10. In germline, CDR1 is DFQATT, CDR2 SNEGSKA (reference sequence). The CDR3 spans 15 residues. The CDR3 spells CSANLPTSAPDTQYF. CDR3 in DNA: TGCAGTGCTAACCTCCCGACTAGCGCCCCAGATACGCAGTATTTT.

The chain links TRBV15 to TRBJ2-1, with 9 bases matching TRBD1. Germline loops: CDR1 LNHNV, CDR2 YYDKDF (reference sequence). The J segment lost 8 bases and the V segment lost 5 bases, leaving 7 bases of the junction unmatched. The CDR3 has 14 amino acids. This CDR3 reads CATSEGQGGDEQFF. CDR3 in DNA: TGTGCCACCAGCGAGGGACAGGGAGGGGATGAGCAGTTCTTC.

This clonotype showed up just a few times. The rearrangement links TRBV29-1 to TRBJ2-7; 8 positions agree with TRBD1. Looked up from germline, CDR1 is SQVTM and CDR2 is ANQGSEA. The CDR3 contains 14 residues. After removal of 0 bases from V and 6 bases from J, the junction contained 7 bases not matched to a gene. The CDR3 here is CSVEEGGQGSEQYF. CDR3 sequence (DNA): TGCAGCGTTGAAGAGGGAGGACAGGGAAGCGAGCAGTACTTC.

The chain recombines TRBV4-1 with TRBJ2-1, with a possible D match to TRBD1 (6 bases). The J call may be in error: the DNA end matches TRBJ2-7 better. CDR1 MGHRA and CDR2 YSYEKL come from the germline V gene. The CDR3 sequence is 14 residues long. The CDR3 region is CASSALFRDNEQYF. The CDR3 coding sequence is TGCGCCAGCAGCGCGCTATTCAGGGACAATGAGCAGTACTTC.

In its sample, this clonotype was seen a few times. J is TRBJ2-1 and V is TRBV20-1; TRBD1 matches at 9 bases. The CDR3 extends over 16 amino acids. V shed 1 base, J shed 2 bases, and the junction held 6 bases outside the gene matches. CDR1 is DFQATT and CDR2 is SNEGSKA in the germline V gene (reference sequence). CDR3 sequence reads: CSARGSDRGTYNEQFF. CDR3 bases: TGCAGTGCTAGAGGGTCCGACAGGGGGACCTACAATGAGCAGTTCTTC.

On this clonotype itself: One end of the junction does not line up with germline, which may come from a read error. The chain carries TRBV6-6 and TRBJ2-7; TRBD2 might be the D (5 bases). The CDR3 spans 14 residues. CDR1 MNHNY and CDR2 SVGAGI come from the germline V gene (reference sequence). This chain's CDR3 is CASSEWTHSYERYF. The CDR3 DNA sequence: TGTGCCAGCAGCGAGTGGACTCACTCCTACGAGCGGTACTTC.

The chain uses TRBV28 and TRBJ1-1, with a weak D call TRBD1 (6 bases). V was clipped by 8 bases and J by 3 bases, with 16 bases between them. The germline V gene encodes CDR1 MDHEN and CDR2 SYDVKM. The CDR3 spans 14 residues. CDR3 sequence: CASLRGQVYTEAFF. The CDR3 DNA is TGTGCCAGCCTCCGGGGGCAGGTGTACACTGAAGCTTTCTTT.

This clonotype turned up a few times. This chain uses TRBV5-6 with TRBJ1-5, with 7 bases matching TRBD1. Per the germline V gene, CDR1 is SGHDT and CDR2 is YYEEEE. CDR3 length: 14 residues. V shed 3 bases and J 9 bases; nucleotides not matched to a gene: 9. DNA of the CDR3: TGTGCCAGCAGCTCGGACAGGCGGGAATCGCCCCAGCATTTT. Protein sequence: CASSSDRRESPQHF.

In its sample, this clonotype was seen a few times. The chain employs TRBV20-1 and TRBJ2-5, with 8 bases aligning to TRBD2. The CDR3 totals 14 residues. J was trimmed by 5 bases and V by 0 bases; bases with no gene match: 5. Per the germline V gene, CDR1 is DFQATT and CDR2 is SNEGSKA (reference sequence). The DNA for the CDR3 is TGCAGTGCTAGAGACGGAGCGGGAGCTGAGACCCAGTACTTC. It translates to CSARDGAGAETQYF.

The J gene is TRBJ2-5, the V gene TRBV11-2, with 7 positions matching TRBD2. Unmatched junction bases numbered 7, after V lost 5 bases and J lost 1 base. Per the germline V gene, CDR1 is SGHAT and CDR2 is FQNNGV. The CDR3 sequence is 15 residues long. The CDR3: CASSTIGGSQETQYF. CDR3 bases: TGTGCCAGCAGCACCATCGGCGGGAGCCAAGAGACCCAGTACTTC.